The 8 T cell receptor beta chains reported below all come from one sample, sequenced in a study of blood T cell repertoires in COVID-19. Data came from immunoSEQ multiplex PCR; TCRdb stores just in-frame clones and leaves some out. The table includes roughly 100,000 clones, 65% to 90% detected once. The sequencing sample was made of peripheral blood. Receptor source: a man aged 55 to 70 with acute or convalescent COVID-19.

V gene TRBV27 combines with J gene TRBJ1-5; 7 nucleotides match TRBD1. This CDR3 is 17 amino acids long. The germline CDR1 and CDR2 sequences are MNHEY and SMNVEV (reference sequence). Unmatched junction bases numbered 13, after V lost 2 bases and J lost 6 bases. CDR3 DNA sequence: TGTGCCAGCAGTTTACTCCCCACAGGGGAAAGAATTCAGCCCCAGCATTTT. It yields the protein CASSLLPTGERIQPQHF.

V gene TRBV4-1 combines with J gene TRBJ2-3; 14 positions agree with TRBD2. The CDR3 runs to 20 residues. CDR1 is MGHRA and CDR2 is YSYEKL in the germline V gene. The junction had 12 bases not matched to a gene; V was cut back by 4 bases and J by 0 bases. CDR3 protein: CASSPLGGTSGGPSTDTQYF. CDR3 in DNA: TGCGCCAGCAGCCCCCTCGGCGGGACTAGCGGGGGCCCTAGCACAGATACGCAGTATTTT.

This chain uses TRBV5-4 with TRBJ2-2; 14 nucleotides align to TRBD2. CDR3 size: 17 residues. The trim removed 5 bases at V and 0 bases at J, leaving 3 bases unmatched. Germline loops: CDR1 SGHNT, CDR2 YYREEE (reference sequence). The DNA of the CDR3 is TGTGCCAGCAGATGGGGACTAGCGGGGGCGAACACCGGGGAGCTGTTTTTT. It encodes CASRWGLAGANTGELFF.

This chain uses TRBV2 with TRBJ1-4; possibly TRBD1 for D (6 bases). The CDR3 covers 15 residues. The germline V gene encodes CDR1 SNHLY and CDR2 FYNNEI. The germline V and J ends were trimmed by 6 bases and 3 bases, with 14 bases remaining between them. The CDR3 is CASSATGPSNEKLFF. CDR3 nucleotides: TGTGCCAGCAGCGCCACAGGGCCATCTAATGAAAAACTGTTTTTT.

The CDR3 DNA reads as TGCGCCAGCAGCCAAGATCTCGGGTCAGCTGATAATTCACCCCTCCACTTT. This encodes CASSQDLGSADNSPLHF. This chain connects TRBV4-1 to TRBJ1-6; D is undetermined. The V gene's germline CDR1 is MGHRA and CDR2 YSYEKL. The CDR3 totals 17 residues. The V end was cut by 0 bases, the J end by 5 bases, with 14 bases between.

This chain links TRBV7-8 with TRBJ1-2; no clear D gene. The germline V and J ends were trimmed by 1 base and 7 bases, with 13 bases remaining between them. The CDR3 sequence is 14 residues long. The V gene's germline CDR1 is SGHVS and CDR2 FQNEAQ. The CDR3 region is CASSLVARQAGYTF. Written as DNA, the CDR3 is TGTGCCAGCAGCTTAGTAGCGCGGCAGGCTGGCTACACCTTC.

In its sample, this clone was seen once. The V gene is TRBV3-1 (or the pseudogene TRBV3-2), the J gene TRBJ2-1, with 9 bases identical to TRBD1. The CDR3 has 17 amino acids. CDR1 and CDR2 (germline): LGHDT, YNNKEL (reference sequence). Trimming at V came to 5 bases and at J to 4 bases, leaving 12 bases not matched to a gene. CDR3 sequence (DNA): TGTGCCAGCAGCTCTTCCGTCCCGGGACAGGGTTACAATGAGCAGTTCTTC. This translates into CASSSSVPGQGYNEQFF.

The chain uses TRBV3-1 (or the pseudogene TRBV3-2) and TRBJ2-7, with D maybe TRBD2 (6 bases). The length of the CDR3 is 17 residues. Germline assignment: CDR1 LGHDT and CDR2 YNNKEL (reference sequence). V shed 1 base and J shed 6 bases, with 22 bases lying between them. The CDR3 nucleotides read TGTGCCAGCAGCCAAGTTTCCGCGGGGCTGGGGAGGTCCGAGCAGTACTTC. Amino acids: CASSQVSAGLGRSEQYF.